What follows are 25 T cell receptor beta chains derived from one specimen sequenced in a study of blood T cell repertoires in COVID-19. Clones were read by immunoSEQ multiplex PCR, and TCRdb kept only the in-frame ones, dropping some. Of about 20,000 clones detected, 79% appear once; the ten largest clones hold roughly 50%. Sequenced material: peripheral blood. The receptors shown here come from a man older than 75 with acute or convalescent COVID-19.

CDR3 sequence (DNA): TGTGCCAGCTCACCGGAGAAACAGGCGCCCTACGAGCAGTACTTC. Translated, it gives CASSPEKQAPYEQYF. The chain carries TRBV18 and TRBJ2-7; D possibly corresponds to TRBD1 (5 bases). This CDR3 has 15 residues. Germline loops: CDR1 KGHSH, CDR2 LQKENI. Trimming left V 3 bases short and J 2 bases short, with 14 bases between.

This sequence joins TRBV28 and TRBJ1-2, with 8 positions matching TRBD1. The CDR3 covers 17 residues. Germline CDR1 reads MDHEN; CDR2 reads SYDVKM. Losses at the gene ends were 4 bases for V and 0 bases for J; bases not matched to a gene: 10. The CDR3 is CASSSPGQGGTNYGYTF. CDR3 DNA: TGTGCCAGCAGTTCCCCCGGACAGGGTGGTACTAACTATGGCTACACCTTC.

The chain links TRBV25-1 to TRBJ1-6, with D unresolved. V shed 2 bases and J shed 0 bases, with 8 bases lying between them. The CDR3 runs 16 residues. Looked up from germline, CDR1 is MGHDK and CDR2 is SYGVNS. CDR3 amino acids: CASSEMGSSYNSPLHF. DNA of the CDR3: TGTGCCAGCAGTGAAATGGGGAGCTCCTATAATTCACCCCTCCACTTT.

The J gene is TRBJ2-3, the V gene TRBV19; D is possibly TRBD1 (6 bases). The V and J ends lost 3 bases and 2 bases respectively, with 18 bases between them. CDR1 and CDR2 (germline): LNHDA, SQIVND (reference sequence). This CDR3 has 17 residues. The CDR3 is CASSIRPLGHYTDTQYF. The CDR3 DNA reads TGTGCCAGTAGTATTCGGCCTCTGGGACACTACACAGATACGCAGTATTTT.

This clone has a handful of counts. The V gene is TRBV5-1, the J gene TRBJ1-2, with D possibly being TRBD1 (6 bases). The germline V gene has CDR1 SGHRS and CDR2 YFSETQ. This CDR3 spans 14 amino acids. V lost 4 bases and J lost 4, with 14 bases in between. CDR3 sequence: CASSPGDTRYGYTF. The CDR3 coding sequence is TGCGCCAGCAGCCCTGGGGACACTCGCTATGGCTACACCTTC.

This chain links TRBV15 with TRBJ1-2; TRBD1 matches at 9 bases. V was pared by 1 base and J by 6 bases, with 9 bases of the junction left unmatched. Germline values: CDR1 LNHNV, CDR2 YYDKDF (reference sequence). CDR3 length: 16 amino acids. In DNA form, the CDR3 reads TGTGCCACCAGCAGAGGCGGGACAGGGATCAAAGATGGCTACACCTTC. Translation gives CATSRGGTGIKDGYTF.

The rearrangement uses TRBV28 and TRBJ1-1, with TRBD1 matching over 8 bases. From germline, CDR1 is MDHEN and CDR2 SYDVKM. With 3 bases clipped from V and 3 bases from J, the junction kept 6 bases outside the gene matches. This CDR3 comprises 15 residues. DNA for the CDR3: TGTGCCAGCAGTTTCGGTGGACAGGGCCACACTGAAGCTTTCTTT. It encodes CASSFGGQGHTEAFF.

The V call is TRBV19, the J call TRBJ1-3; no definite D call. The CDR3 runs to 15 residues. Between the trimmed V and J ends, which lost 6 bases and 0 bases, there was a span of 12 bases. Germline loops: CDR1 LNHDA, CDR2 SQIVND (reference sequence). This CDR3 reads CASSQMWSSGNTIYF. The DNA of the CDR3 is TGTGCCAGTAGCCAGATGTGGAGCTCTGGAAACACCATATATTTT.

The gene calls are TRBV4-3 and TRBJ2-4; a possible D gene is TRBD1 (6 bases). Germline values: CDR1 LGHNA, CDR2 YSLEER. The CDR3 contains 20 residues. The V and J ends lost 0 bases and 0 bases respectively, with 21 bases between them. CDR3 sequence reads: CASSQDYVTGKLLAKNIQYF. The CDR3 DNA sequence: TGCGCCAGCAGCCAAGATTACGTGACAGGAAAACTTCTAGCCAAAAACATTCAGTACTTC.

This chain links TRBV29-1 with TRBJ1-2, with 12 bases fitting TRBD1. Germline V gene sequence: CDR1 SQVTM, CDR2 ANQGSEA. With 6 bases clipped from V and 4 bases from J, the junction kept 12 bases outside the gene matches. CDR3 length equals 16 residues. The DNA of the CDR3 is TGCAGCGTACACCGGGACAGGGGGCGGTCCCCCTATGGCTACACCTTC. This gives the protein CSVHRDRGRSPYGYTF.

The chain combines TRBV5-6 with TRBJ2-2; TRBD2 aligns across 7 bases. J lost 1 base, V lost 4 bases, and 7 bases had no gene match. Germline lookup yields CDR1 SGHDT and CDR2 YYEEEE. This CDR3 spans 16 amino acids. CDR3 sequence: CASSLIAGLNTGELFF. DNA of the CDR3: TGTGCCAGCAGCCTGATAGCGGGCCTGAACACCGGGGAGCTGTTTTTT.

The J gene is TRBJ2-2, the V gene TRBV7-9; 12 bases match TRBD2. V shed 5 bases and J 1 base; nucleotides not matched to a gene: 5. The CDR3 extends over 17 amino acids. In germline, CDR1 is SEHNR, CDR2 FQNEAQ (reference sequence). CDR3 DNA: TGTGCCAGCAGCACCCGACTAGCGGGAGAGAACACCGGGGAGCTGTTTTTT. Translating it yields CASSTRLAGENTGELFF.

The V call is TRBV19, the J call TRBJ1-1; possible D gene TRBD1, 5 bases. The ends were cut back, 4 bases at V and 0 bases at J, with 9 bases in the middle. The germline V gene encodes CDR1 LNHDA and CDR2 SQIVND (reference sequence). The CDR3 runs 14 residues. This CDR3 is CASSNDRVNTEAFF. CDR3 sequence (DNA): TGTGCCAGTAGTAACGACAGAGTGAACACTGAAGCTTTCTTT.

The chain couples TRBV5-1 to TRBJ2-7; 8 bases align to TRBD1. The junction had 3 bases not matched to a gene; V was cut back by 0 bases and J by 4 bases. This CDR3 region has 14 residues. Germline-derived CDR1 and CDR2 are SGHRS and YFSETQ. In DNA form, the CDR3 reads TGCGCCAGCAGCTTGGGTGGACAGGGATACGAGCAGTACGTC. This gives the protein CASSLGGQGYEQYV.

J is TRBJ1-6 and V is TRBV4-1, with unresolved D. Germline loops: CDR1 MGHRA, CDR2 YSYEKL. This CDR3 has 15 amino acids. Trimming cost V 1 base and J 8 bases, with 12 bases left between them. The CDR3 nucleotides read TGCGCCAGCAGCCAAGGTGAGGGTGGATATTCACCCCTCCACTTT. Amino acids: CASSQGEGGYSPLHF.

This clone appeared a few times. V gene TRBV7-2 combines with J gene TRBJ1-6, with a weak D call TRBD1 (5 bases). V lost 2 bases and J 5 bases, leaving 16 bases between the germline ends. The CDR3 spans 17 residues. The germline V gene has CDR1 SGHTA and CDR2 FQGNSA. CDR3: CASSLNAGQLNNSPLHF. The DNA of the CDR3 is TGTGCCAGCAGCTTAAACGCAGGGCAGTTAAATAATTCACCCCTCCACTTT. Supplemented by reference TRBV7-2 and TRBJ1-6, the full variable domain reads GAGVSQSPSNKVTEKGKDVELRCDPISGHTALYWYRQSLGQGLEFLIYFQGNSAPDKSGLPSDRFSAERTGGSVSTLTIQRTQQEDSAVYLCASSLNAGQLNNSPLHFGNGTRLTVT.

This clone appeared a single time. V usage is TRBV7-9 and J usage is TRBJ1-6; perhaps TRBD1 as D (6 bases). CDR1 and CDR2 (germline): SEHNR, FQNEAQ (reference sequence). The ends were cut back, 5 bases at V and 5 bases at J, with 19 bases in the middle. There are 17 residues in the CDR3. CDR3 amino acids: CASSQLVGGGDNSPLHF. The CDR3 DNA sequence: TGTGCCAGCAGCCAACTTGTAGGGGGTGGCGATAATTCACCCCTCCACTTT.

This rearrangement joins TRBV4-1 to TRBJ1-2; D remains ambiguous. Germline V gene lookup returns CDR1 MGHRA and CDR2 YSYEKL. The CDR3 is made up of 16 amino acids. V dropped 1 base and J dropped 0 bases, with 12 bases sitting between them. In DNA form, the CDR3 reads TGCGCCAGCAGCCAAGCTGCAGACACTTCTAACTATGGCTACACCTTC. This gives the protein CASSQAADTSNYGYTF.

CDR3 nucleotide sequence: TGCGCCAGCAGCTTGACTCCGGGACAGGGGGCGTCAAATCAGCCCCAGCATTTT. Protein product: CASSLTPGQGASNQPQHF. This sequence joins TRBV5-1 and TRBJ1-5; 12 nucleotides align to TRBD1. There are 18 residues in the CDR3. Germline assignment: CDR1 SGHRS and CDR2 YFSETQ. V trimming: 1 base; J trimming: 4 bases; junction bases outside the gene matches: 9.

The chain recombines TRBV16 with TRBJ1-1; 9 positions agree with TRBD1. This CDR3 has 15 amino acids. The ends lost 4 bases at V and 5 bases at J; junction bases unmatched: 8. Per germline, CDR1 KGHSY and CDR2 FQNENV. CDR3 DNA: TGTGCCAGCAGCCCCCGACAGGGGGTTGGGACTGAAGCTTTCTTT. Amino acid sequence: CASSPRQGVGTEAFF. Supplemented by reference TRBV16 and TRBJ1-1, the full variable domain reads GEEVAQTPKHLVRGEGQKAKLYCAPIKGHSYVFWYQQVLKNEFKFLISFQNENVFDETGMPKERFSAKCLPNSPCSLEIQATKLEDSAVYFCASSPRQGVGTEAFFGQGTRLTVV.

The rearrangement uses TRBV7-8 and TRBJ1-5; 9 bases match TRBD1. The CDR3 sequence is 15 residues long. CDR1 and CDR2 from the germline V gene are SGHVS and FQNEAQ. Trimming at V came to 5 bases and at J to 6 bases, leaving 8 bases not matched to a gene. The CDR3 is CASSETGGVGQPQHF. The CDR3 region has the DNA TGTGCCAGCAGCGAAACAGGGGGCGTAGGTCAGCCCCAGCATTTT.

The rearrangement links TRBV11-2 to TRBJ1-4; possible D gene TRBD1, 6 bases. CDR3 length: 16 residues. CDR1 is SGHAT and CDR2 is FQNNGV in the germline V gene. The V gene lost 4 bases and the J gene lost 0 bases, with 12 bases spanning the gap. CDR3 in DNA: TGTGCCAGCAGCTCCCCAGGGGTTGCAACTAATGAAAAACTGTTTTTT. This codes for CASSSPGVATNEKLFF.

J is TRBJ2-1 and V is TRBV27, with 7 positions matching TRBD2. The germline gives CDR1 MNHEY, CDR2 SMNVEV (reference sequence). The CDR3 length is 16 residues. V shed 2 bases, J shed 3 bases, and the junction held 7 bases outside the gene matches. The CDR3 here is CASSLAERGFYNEQFF. Written as DNA, the CDR3 is TGTGCCAGCAGTTTAGCTGAGCGGGGCTTCTACAATGAGCAGTTCTTC.

This clone has a single count. This sequence joins TRBV30 and TRBJ1-5, with TRBD1 identical over 10 bases. There are 14 residues in the CDR3. Germline V gene lookup returns CDR1 GTSNPN and CDR2 SVGIG (reference sequence). The J segment lost 5 bases and the V segment lost 2 bases, leaving 3 bases of the junction unmatched. The chain's CDR3 is CAWSRDRGYQPQHF. CDR3 DNA: TGTGCCTGGAGTCGGGACAGGGGATATCAGCCCCAGCATTTT.

The chain has TRBV5-1 and TRBJ2-1, with 7 nucleotides matching TRBD1. CDR3 length: 16 residues. Looked up from germline, CDR1 is SGHRS and CDR2 is YFSETQ. V was pared by 1 base and J by 7 bases, with 11 bases of the junction left unmatched. The CDR3 loop is CASSLLAGTVGNEQFF. Here the CDR3 DNA reads TGCGCCAGCAGCTTGTTGGCCGGGACAGTCGGGAATGAGCAGTTCTTC.